A single T cell receptor beta chain is shown here with its context. This clonotype has more than one count but fewer than ten. The target of this receptor is not known. Base qualities are not provided; no much larger clone lies one nucleotide away. Receptors were amplified or captured by 5' RACE. A second PCR of about 7 to 12 cycles was run with a J-beta primer mix and a sample-barcoded 5' primer. A template-switch 5' adaptor carrying 12 random nucleotides introduced a unique molecular identifier onto each TCR beta cDNA molecule. Each sample yielded at least 2.5 million CDR3-containing paired-end reads. All of the RNA was converted into first-strand cDNA using the Mint cDNA synthesis kit, with a TRBC-specific oligonucleotide serving as the primer. After uracil-DNA glycosylase treatment, a first 18-cycle PCR used universal primers M1SS and BC2_uni_R on all cDNA. The authors' analysis ran thus. Each sample was normalized by randomly selecting 1 million high-quality reads, each carrying a distinct molecular identifier. Instead of being binned into consensus sequences, reads that shared molecular identifiers were thrown out. MiTCR, set to a Q25 quality threshold and the strictest error-elimination algorithm, was used for CDR3 identification, clonotype clustering and error correction. Lower-bound total TCR beta diversity was estimated with a nonparametric unseen species model using Euler transformation. TCRdb applied fastp at Q25 and MiXCR to the public reads, then kept only in-frame beta chains. Rows with one shared CDR3 protein collapse into an entry with the most common genes and DNA. TCRdb assigned the V and J calls; the authors' analysis was not used. The sample table shows over 1,500,000 distinct CDR3 sequences, and 39% are seen once. Approximately 22% of the sample is held by the ten biggest clonotypes.

The source of the sample is a study of blood T cells in healthy people across ages (dated by TCRdb to between 2014 and 2017). Context from the whole study: In model experiments, template switching captured roughly one uniquely barcoded TCR beta cDNA molecule for every two T cells. To track age-related changes in TCR beta repertoire diversity, the study relied on deep sequencing normalized with unique cDNA molecular identifiers. The donors were divided into four age groups: young (average around 16 years), middle-aged (around 41), aged (about 56) and long-lived (around 80). To avoid experimental bias, donors of different ages were spread randomly across the sequencing lanes. Using the same blood draw, the study looked at two additional independent replicas of 1 million unique cDNA reads for two donors, one aged 18 to 29 and the other aged 80 or older. Study-wide findings and limitations: Observed TCR beta diversity per million T cells fell roughly linearly with age, and a significant reduction was already apparent by age around 40. Since profiling was done on bulk unsorted PBMCs, naive and antigen-experienced compartments could not be conclusively compared. A strong correlation was found between observed TCR beta diversity and the percentage of naive T cells measured by flow cytometry. Estimates of total diversity from one million sequenced T cells were regarded as lower bounds and underestimates. The CMV infection status of donors was not known, potentially confounding age-related changes in expanded clonotypes. Compared with the aged group, the long-lived group had more naive CD4+ T cells, fewer expanded clones and increased TCR diversity, a pattern suggesting age selection.

Donors were approximately 42 systemically healthy Caucasian individuals from Russia aged roughly 6 to 90 years. Approximately 9.3 milliliters of peripheral blood were collected from each donor into EDTA-treated Vacutainer tubes. Ficoll-Paque density-gradient centrifugation was used to isolate PBMCs, with at least 7 million per sample. Total RNA was extracted from PBMCs with Trizol reagent, with at least 6 micrograms obtained per sample. Naive CD45RAhigh/CD27high T cell percentages were measured by flow cytometry on a PBMC aliquot from every donor. The CDR1 and CDR2 encoded by the germline V gene are KGHDR and SFDVKD. V and J lose 1 base and 1 base, and a span of 8 bases separates them. The CDR3, from cysteine to phenylalanine, totals 15 residues. Left in the record is the CDR3 DNA by itself, 45 bases read in frame from the first base.

The source is a human donor in good health. The specimen sequenced was blood. The rearranged segments are TRBV24-1 and TRBJ2-3, with the D gene call left open. The nucleotide sequence is given as TGTGCCACCAGTGATTTTGAAAGAGGCACAGATACGCAGTATTTT. This encodes CATSDFERGTDTQYF.